The clone carrying this T cell receptor (beta chain) was seen a few times. The CDR3 is 16 amino acids. V gave up 8 bases and J gave up 3 bases, with 21 bases separating them. Germline assignment: CDR1 SNHLY and CDR2 FYNNEI. These data originate in a study of glioma-infiltrating T cells after dendritic cell vaccination. As for the study in general: Glioblastoma patients came from Phase I and II dendritic cell vaccination trials. Dendritic cells derived from monocytes and pulsed with autologous tumor lysate formed the vaccine. Between 2003 and 2012, patients got autologous tumor lysate-pulsed dendritic cell vaccines.

The PCR used 60 V beta and 13 J beta primers. TCRdb's copy holds only in-frame clones and misses some; the assay was immunoSEQ multiplex PCR. This table has 100,000 or so clones, 80% appearing once. The time point is: after dendritic cell vaccination, including at tumor progression/relapse. V is TRBV2 and J is TRBJ2-3; TRBD2 is a possible D gene (6 bases). The receptor was isolated from a human donor with glioblastoma. Specimen: blood, collected after dendritic cell vaccination. CDR3 in DNA: TGTGCCAGCCCTAAGAACCAGGGTGGAGGGACAGATACGCAGTATTTT. Amino acids: CASPKNQGGGTDTQYF. Based on the CDR3 plus reference TRBV2 and TRBJ2-3, the full variable domain is EPEVTQTPSHQVTQMGQEVILRCVPISNHLYFYWYRQILGQKVEFLVSFYNNEISEKSEIFDDQFSVERPDGSNFTLKIRSTKLEDSAMYFCASPKNQGGGTDTQYFGPGTRLTVL.